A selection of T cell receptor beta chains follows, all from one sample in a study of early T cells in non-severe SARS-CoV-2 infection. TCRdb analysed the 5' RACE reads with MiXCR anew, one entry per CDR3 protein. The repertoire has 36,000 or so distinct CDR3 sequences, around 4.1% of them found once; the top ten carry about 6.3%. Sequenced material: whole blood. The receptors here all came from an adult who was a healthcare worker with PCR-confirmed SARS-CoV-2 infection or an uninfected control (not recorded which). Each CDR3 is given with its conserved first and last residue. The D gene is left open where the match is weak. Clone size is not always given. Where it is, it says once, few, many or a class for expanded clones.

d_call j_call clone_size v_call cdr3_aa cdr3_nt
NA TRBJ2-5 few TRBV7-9 CASSTPSSSETQYF TGTGCCAGCAGCACGCCCTCTAGCTCGGAGACCCAGTACTTC
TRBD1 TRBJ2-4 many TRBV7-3 CASSVGTGGPQNIQYF TGTGCCAGCAGCGTTGGGACAGGGGGCCCACAAAACATTCAGTACTTC
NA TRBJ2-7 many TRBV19 CASSIVGEAPYEQYF TGTGCCAGTAGTATAGTGGGGGAGGCACCCTACGAGCAGTACTTC
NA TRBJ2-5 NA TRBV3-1 CASSQEIETQYF TGTGCCAGCAGCCAAGAGATTGAGACCCAGTACTTC
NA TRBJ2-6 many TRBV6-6 CASSYTSGSGANVLTF TGTGCCAGCAGTTACACTTCAGGGTCTGGGGCCAACGTCCTGACTTTC
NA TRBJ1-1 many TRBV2 CASSPGEGGNTEAFF TGTGCCAGCAGTCCGGGTGAGGGGGGGAACACTGAAGCTTTCTTT
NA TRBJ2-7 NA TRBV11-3 CASSLPRVHYEQYF TGTGCCAGCAGCTTGCCCCGGGTTCACTACGAGCAGTACTTC
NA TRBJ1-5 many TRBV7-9 CASSGYSNQPQHF TGTGCCAGCAGCGGTTATAGCAATCAGCCCCAGCATTTT
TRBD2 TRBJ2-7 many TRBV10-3 CAISPGTSGKSSYEQYF TGTGCCATCAGCCCCGGGACTAGCGGTAAGAGCTCCTACGAGCAGTACTTC
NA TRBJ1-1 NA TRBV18 CASSPQGEEGTEAFF TGTGCCAGCTCACCACAGGGGGAAGAAGGGACTGAAGCTTTCTTT
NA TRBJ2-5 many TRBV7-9 CASRRMETQYF TGTGCCAGCCGGAGGATGGAGACCCAGTACTTC
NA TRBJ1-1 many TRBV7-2 CASSLSRAEAFF TGTGCCAGCAGCCTCTCTCGAGCTGAAGCTTTCTTT
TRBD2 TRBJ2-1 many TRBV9 CASSVGGLAGGGNEQFF TGTGCCAGCAGCGTAGGAGGGCTAGCGGGAGGGGGGAATGAGCAGTTCTTC
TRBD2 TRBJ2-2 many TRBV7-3 CASGGLAANTGELFF TGTGCCAGCGGGGGACTAGCGGCGAACACCGGGGAGCTGTTTTTT
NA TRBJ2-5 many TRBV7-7 CASSLGIVGTQYF TGTGCCAGCAGCTTAGGGATCGTAGGGACCCAGTACTTC
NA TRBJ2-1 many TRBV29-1 CSVEEGGIFNEQFF TGCAGCGTTGAAGAAGGGGGTATTTTTAATGAGCAGTTCTTC
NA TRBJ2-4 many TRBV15 CATTGGGVDKNIQYF TGTGCCACCACAGGGGGAGGTGTGGACAAAAACATTCAGTACTTC
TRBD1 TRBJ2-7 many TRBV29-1 CSVIPLLTGMRPYEQYF TGCAGCGTCATACCATTGCTGACAGGGATGAGACCCTACGAGCAGTACTTC
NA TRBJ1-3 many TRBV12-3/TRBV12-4 CASSLGSTIYF TGTGCCAGCAGTTTAGGTAGCACCATATATTTT
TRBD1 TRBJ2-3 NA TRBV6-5 CASSSLPGGPSTDTQYF TGTGCCAGCAGTTCGCTCCCAGGGGGCCCAAGCACAGATACGCAGTATTTT
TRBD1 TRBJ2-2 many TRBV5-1 CASSVEQGATGELFF TGCGCCAGCAGCGTGGAACAGGGGGCGACCGGGGAGCTGTTTTTT
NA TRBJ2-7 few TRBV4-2 CASSHAGGPPTYEQYF TGTGCCAGCAGCCACGCCGGAGGGCCCCCCACCTACGAGCAGTACTTC
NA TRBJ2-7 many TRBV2 CASRGYEQYF TGTGCCAGCAGAGGTTACGAGCAGTACTTC
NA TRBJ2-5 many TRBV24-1 CATSDSTRGLETQYF TGTGCCACCAGTGATTCGACACGGGGATTAGAGACCCAGTACTTC
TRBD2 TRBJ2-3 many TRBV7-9 CASSFPLAGGTDTQYF TGTGCCAGCAGCTTCCCTCTAGCGGGGGGCACAGATACGCAGTATTTT
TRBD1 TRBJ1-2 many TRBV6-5 CASRQGSKGYTF TGTGCCAGCCGACAGGGAAGTAAAGGCTACACCTTC
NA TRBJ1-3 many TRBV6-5 CASSYGVHRDISGNTIYF TGTGCCAGCAGTTACGGGGTCCACAGGGATATCTCTGGAAACACCATATATTTT
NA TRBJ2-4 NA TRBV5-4 CASSLVGSQTAKNIQYF TGTGCCAGCAGCTTGGTGGGTTCCCAAACAGCCAAAAACATTCAGTACTTC
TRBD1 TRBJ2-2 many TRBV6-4 CASSAGTGNTGELFF TGTGCCAGCAGTGCCGGGACAGGGAACACCGGGGAGCTGTTTTTT
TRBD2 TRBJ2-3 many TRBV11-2 CASSLVSSGGTDTQYF TGTGCCAGCAGCTTAGTGTCTAGCGGAGGGACAGATACGCAGTATTTT
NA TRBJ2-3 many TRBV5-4 CASSPGVQRVGDTQYF TGTGCCAGCAGCCCCGGGGTTCAGCGGGTCGGAGATACGCAGTATTTT
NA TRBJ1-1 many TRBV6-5 CASRRTGAEAFF TGTGCCAGCAGAAGAACCGGGGCTGAAGCTTTCTTT
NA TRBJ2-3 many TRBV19 CASSTVQAETDTQYF TGTGCCAGTAGTACCGTACAAGCAGAGACAGATACGCAGTATTTT
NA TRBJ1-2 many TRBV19 CASEAMWGYGYTF TGTGCCAGTGAGGCGATGTGGGGCTATGGCTACACCTTC
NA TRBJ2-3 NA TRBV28 CASVTPGTADTQYF TGTGCCAGCGTAACTCCGGGAACGGCAGATACGCAGTATTTT